The entry below gives a single TCR beta chain sequence along with its context. This entry comes from a study of early T cells in non-severe SARS-CoV-2 infection. The germline V gene has CDR1 SEHNR and CDR2 FQNEAQ (reference sequence). V was pared by 1 base and J by 14 bases, with 15 bases of the junction left unmatched. The CDR3 loop spans 15 amino acids. One entry per CDR3 protein results from TCRdb running MiXCR on the 5' RACE reads. The sample yields about 31,000 distinct CDR3 sequences, 5.7% seen once. The sequencing input was whole blood. The origin of this receptor is an adult who was a healthcare worker with PCR-confirmed SARS-CoV-2 infection or an uninfected control (not recorded which). The chain joins TRBV7-9 to TRBJ2-3; 7 bases line up with TRBD1. The CDR3 DNA reads TGTGCCAGCAGCTTAGGAGAGGCTTCCGGGACAGTGTTGTATTTT. This gives the protein CASSLGEASGTVLYF.